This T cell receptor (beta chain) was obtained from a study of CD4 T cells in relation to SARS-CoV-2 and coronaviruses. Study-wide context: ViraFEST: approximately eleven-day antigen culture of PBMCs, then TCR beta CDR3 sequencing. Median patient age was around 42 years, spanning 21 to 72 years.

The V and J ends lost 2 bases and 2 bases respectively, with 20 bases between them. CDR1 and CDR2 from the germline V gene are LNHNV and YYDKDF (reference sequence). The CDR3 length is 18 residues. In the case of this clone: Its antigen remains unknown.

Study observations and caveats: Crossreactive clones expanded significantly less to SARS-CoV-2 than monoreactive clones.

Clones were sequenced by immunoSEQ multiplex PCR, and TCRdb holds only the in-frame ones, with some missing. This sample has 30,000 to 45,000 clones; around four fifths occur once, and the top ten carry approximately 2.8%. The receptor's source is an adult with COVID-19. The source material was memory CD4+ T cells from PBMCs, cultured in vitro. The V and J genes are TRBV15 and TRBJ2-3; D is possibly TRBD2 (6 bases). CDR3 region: CATSRWSPRGVNTDTQYF. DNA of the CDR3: TGTGCCACCAGCAGATGGTCTCCGCGGGGAGTGAACACAGATACGCAGTATTTT.